This T cell receptor (beta chain) was recovered during a study of human T cells and chemical hapten exposure (dated by TCRdb to about 2021). About the study as a whole: For sensitization, 2% DPC in acetone was applied to a 2 cm by 2 cm area of upper inner arm skin. The libraries were sequenced as a pool, and the TCR yield per sample differed mostly because of small variations in library volumes within the pool. Weekly therapeutic DPC doses were additionally applied to the scalp of patients throughout the roughly 23-week study period. Blood samples were taken from patients before sensitization (week 0) and then at 2, 6 and about 24 weeks after DPC sensitization. The patient cohort, mostly female, included alopecia areata with under or over 50% scalp involvement, alopecia totalis and alopecia universalis. Patch tests used Finn chambers with 0.01% DPC on the upper back, scored after 6 days by International Contact Dermatitis Research Group standards. Some 29 alopecia patients gave blood for TCR sequencing at one to four time points (pre-sensitization, 2, 6 and 24 weeks). Peripheral blood TCR repertoire changes were tracked in vivo in alopecia patients during primary and secondary sensitization to the hapten diphenylcyclopropenone (DPC). Broader findings and caveats from the paper: Repeated subsampling changed both the strength of the expansion versus patch-test correlation and the threshold at which the correlation became significant. Compared with pre-sensitization or healthy control sets, expanded TCRs formed significantly more large CDR3 similarity clusters, which is consistent with antigen-driven responses. No change with DPC sensitization was found in the number of TCRs above 1 in 1000 frequency, and no evidence of global repertoire structure alterations was found. All patients had alopecia, a presumed autoimmune disease, so their immune response might differ from that of healthy individuals. Patch test score was positively correlated with the number of PT1 expanded TCRs, with significance at thresholds 8, 16 and 32 but not at 4.

Taken with the paper, the label for time point translates to: patch test 2, 6 weeks after DPC sensitization. The sample's treatment or condition, from its label and the paper: therapeutic diphenylcyclopropenone sensitization with weekly scalp DPC. Blood at each patch-test visit was drawn before the patch test was applied. To be eligible, patients had to be aged 18 to 70, diagnosed with alopecia and judged suitable for DPC therapy, while pregnant patients were excluded. Total RNA was extracted from unfractionated whole blood collected in Tempus Blood RNA tubes. Trimmed from V: 2 bases; trimmed from J: 2 bases; junction bases lacking a gene match: 2. Including cysteine and phenylalanine, the CDR3 has 15 amino acids. The read is trimmed to its CDR3 DNA, 45 bases read in frame from base 1. The germline V gene gives CDR1 as MNHNS and CDR2 as SASEGT. The library was prepared using RACE. Reads for this sample came from a NextSeq 500. Library preparation attached unique molecular identifiers to individual cDNA molecules for quantitative, reproducible TCR counting. Each blood RNA sample was used to sequence both TCR alpha and TCR beta chains. Concerning the study's data processing: The median number of TCRs per sample was approximately 96,000, ranging from roughly 23,224 to 700,000. The Decombinator software suite was used to annotate the V, J and CDR3 of the TCR reads. For PS versus PT1 abundance plots, all samples were subsampled to the same number of TCRs (28,000). Expanded TCRs were defined as absent before sensitization and observed at least eight times at the 2-week time point. The public sequencing data were trimmed at Q25 with fastp and processed into clonotypes with MiXCR by TCRdb, which kept only in-frame beta chains. Identical CDR3 proteins give one entry, which carries the most common genes and DNA. TCRdb's processing, not the study's, gives the V and J calls here. The sample data list around 99,000 distinct CDR3 sequences, and more than 9.5% of these were observed just once. The ten largest account for 2.2% of the sample.

On this clonotype: Its antigen is currently not known. No base quality values were provided; no much bigger clone lies one nucleotide off.

The material sequenced was whole blood, taken in connection with sensitization to the hapten diphenylcyclopropenone (DPC). The rearranged chain carries TRBV6-1 and TRBJ2-3, and TRBD2 matches 9 of the central bases. The sequence derives from a man aged 40-50 years with alopecia areata. Some clones in this sample may be carry-over from other donors' samples. CDR3 protein: CASSELAGNTDTQYF. The DNA reads TGTGCCAGCAGTGAACTAGCGGGAAACACAGATACGCAGTATTTT.